This record concerns one TCR beta chain sequence. Its specificity is not known. V was clipped by 0 bases and J by 7 bases; unmatched bases: 15. This CDR3 is built from 18 residues. The germline gives CDR1 LGHNA, CDR2 YSLEER. An immunoSEQ assay, version v3.0, was performed at survey level. Sequencing was performed with immunoSEQ multiplex PCR; in TCRdb, only in-frame clones are kept and a portion is missing. The sample gives some 33,000 clones, 90% to 97% of which show up once; 2.4% is in the top ten. The data are from a study of long-term antiretroviral therapy in people with HIV. The study's findings and limits: Diversity rose after ART but stayed below transplant donor controls. CDR3 length ranges were narrower in HIV repertoires than in controls. Regardless of time point, clones expanded before ART dominated the repertoire.

J is TRBJ2-3 and V is TRBV4-3; 8 nucleotides agree with TRBD2. The source is a young man with HIV. Sample: unsorted PBMCs, taken 6.5 to 6.6 years after starting antiretroviral therapy. CDR3 sequence: CASSQDLLGAGGWNTQYF. Written as DNA, the CDR3 is TGCGCCAGCAGCCAAGATCTTTTGGGGGCGGGGGGCTGGAATACGCAGTATTTT.